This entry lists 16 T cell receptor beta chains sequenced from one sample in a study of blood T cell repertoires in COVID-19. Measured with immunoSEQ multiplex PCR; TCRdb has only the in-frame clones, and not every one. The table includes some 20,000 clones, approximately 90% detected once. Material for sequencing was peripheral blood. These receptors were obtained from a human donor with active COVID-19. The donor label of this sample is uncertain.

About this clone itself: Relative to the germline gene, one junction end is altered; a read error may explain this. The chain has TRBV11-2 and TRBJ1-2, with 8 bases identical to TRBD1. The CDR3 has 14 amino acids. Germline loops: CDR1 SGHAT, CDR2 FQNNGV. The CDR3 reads CASSIDQGAIGYTF. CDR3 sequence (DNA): TGTGCCAGCAGCATAGACCAGGGGGCCATTGGCTACACCTTC.

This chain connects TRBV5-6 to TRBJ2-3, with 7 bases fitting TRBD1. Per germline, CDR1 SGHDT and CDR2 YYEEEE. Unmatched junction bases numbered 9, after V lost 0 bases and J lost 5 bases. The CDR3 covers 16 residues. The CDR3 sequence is CASSLGWQGVGDTQYF. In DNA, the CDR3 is TGTGCCAGCAGCTTGGGATGGCAGGGGGTTGGAGATACGCAGTATTTT.

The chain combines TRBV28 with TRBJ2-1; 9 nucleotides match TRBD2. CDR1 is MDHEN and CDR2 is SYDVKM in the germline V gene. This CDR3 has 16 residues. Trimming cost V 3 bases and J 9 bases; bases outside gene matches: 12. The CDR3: CASSFIAGGAGVEQFF. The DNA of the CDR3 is TGTGCCAGCAGTTTTATTGCGGGAGGGGCTGGTGTTGAGCAGTTCTTC.

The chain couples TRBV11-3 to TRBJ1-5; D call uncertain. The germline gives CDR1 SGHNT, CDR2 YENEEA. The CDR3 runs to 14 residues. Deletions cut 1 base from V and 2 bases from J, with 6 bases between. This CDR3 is CASSLGEGNQPQHF. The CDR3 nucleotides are TGTGCCAGCAGCTTAGGAGAGGGCAATCAGCCCCAGCATTTT. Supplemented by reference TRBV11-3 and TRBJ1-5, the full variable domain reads EAGVVQSPRYKIIEKKQPVAFWCNPISGHNTLYWYLQNLGQGPELLIRYENEEAVDDSQLPKDRFSAERLKGVDSTLKIQPAELGDSAVYLCASSLGEGNQPQHFGDGTRLSIL.

CDR3 in DNA: TGTGCCAGCAGCCCGGGGACTAGCGGTTCCGGGGAGCTGTTTTTT. It translates to CASSPGTSGSGELFF. This chain joins TRBV7-2 and TRBJ2-2; 11 nucleotides match TRBD2. The trim removed 5 bases at V and 6 bases at J, leaving 5 bases unmatched. Germline V gene lookup returns CDR1 SGHTA and CDR2 FQGNSA. This CDR3 has 15 amino acids.

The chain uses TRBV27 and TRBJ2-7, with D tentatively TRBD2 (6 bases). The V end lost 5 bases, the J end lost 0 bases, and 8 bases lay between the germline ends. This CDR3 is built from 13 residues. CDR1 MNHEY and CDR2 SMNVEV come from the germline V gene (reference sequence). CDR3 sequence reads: CASSPGSSYEQYF. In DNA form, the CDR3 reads TGTGCCAGCAGTCCCGGGAGCTCCTACGAGCAGTACTTC.

CDR3 coding DNA: TGCAGCGTTGCCCGGGGTGGCAGCGCCTACGAGCAGTACTTC. Protein product: CSVARGGSAYEQYF. This chain connects TRBV29-1 to TRBJ2-7; tentative D call: TRBD2 (5 bases). CDR1 and CDR2 (germline): SQVTM, ANQGSEA. The CDR3 runs 14 residues. The V end lost 4 bases, the J end lost 2 bases, and 15 bases lay between the germline ends.

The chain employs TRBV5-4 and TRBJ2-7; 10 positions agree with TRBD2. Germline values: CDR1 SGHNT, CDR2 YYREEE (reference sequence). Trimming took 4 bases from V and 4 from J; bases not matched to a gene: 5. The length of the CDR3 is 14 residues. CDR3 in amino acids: CASSVAGGRYEQYF. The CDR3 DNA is TGTGCCAGCAGCGTAGCGGGAGGAAGGTACGAGCAGTACTTC.

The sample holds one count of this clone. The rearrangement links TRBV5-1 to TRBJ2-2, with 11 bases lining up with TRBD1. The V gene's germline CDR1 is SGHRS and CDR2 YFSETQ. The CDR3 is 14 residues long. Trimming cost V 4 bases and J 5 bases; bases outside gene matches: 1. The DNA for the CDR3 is TGCGCCAGCAGCCGGGACAGGGGGACCGGGGAGCTGTTTTTT. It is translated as CASSRDRGTGELFF.

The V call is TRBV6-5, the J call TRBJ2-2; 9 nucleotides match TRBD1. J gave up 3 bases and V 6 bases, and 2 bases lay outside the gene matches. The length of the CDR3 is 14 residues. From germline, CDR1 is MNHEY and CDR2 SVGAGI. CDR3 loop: CASRRTGDTGELFF. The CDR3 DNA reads TGTGCCAGCAGACGGACAGGGGACACCGGGGAGCTGTTTTTT.

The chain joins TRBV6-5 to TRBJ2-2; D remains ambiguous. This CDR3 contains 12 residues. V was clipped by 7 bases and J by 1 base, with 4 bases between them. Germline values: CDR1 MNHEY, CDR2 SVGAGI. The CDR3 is CASTGNTGELFF. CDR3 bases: TGTGCCAGCACGGGGAACACCGGGGAGCTGTTTTTT.

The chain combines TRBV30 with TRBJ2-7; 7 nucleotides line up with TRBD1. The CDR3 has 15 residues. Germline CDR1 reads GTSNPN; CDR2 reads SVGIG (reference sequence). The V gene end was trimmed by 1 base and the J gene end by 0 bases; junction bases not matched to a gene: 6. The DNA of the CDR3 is TGTGCCTGGAGTGGGGACAGAGCCTACTCCTACGAGCAGTACTTC. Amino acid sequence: CAWSGDRAYSYEQYF.

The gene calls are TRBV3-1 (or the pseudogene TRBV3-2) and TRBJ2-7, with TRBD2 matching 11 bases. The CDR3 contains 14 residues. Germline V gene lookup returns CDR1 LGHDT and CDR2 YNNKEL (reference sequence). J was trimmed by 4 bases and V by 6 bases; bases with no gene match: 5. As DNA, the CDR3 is TGTGCCAGCAGAGCCGGGACTAGCGGTTACGAGCAGTACTTC. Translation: CASRAGTSGYEQYF.

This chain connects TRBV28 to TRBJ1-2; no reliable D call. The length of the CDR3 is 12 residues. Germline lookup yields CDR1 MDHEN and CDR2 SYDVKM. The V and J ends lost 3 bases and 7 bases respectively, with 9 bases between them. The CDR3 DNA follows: TGTGCCAGCAGTTTGACTTTGGGTGGCTACACCTTC. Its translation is CASSLTLGGYTF.

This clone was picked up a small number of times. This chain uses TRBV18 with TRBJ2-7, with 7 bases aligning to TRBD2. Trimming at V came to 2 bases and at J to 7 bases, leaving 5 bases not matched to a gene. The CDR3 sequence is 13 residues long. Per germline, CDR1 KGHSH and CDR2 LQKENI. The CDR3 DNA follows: TGTGCCAGCTCACCAATGACGGGGGGAGAGCAGTACTTC. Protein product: CASSPMTGGEQYF.

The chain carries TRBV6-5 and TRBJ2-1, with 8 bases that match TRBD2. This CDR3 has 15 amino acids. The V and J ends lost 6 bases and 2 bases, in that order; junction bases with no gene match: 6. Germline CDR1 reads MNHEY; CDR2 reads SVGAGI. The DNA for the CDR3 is TGTGCCAGCAGGCAGACTAGCGTCCCCTACAATGAGCAGTTCTTC. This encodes CASRQTSVPYNEQFF.